These T cell receptor beta chains were read from a single sample in a study of cytomegalovirus exposure and HLA in healthy donors. The assay was immunoSEQ multiplex PCR, and TCRdb's table has in-frame clones only and misses some. The table records under 80,000 clones, approximately 71% of them present only once. Sequencing was performed on PBMCs. The receptors were gathered from a woman between 40 and 55 years old in good health and CMV-seronegative. CDR3s include the opening cysteine and the closing phenylalanine or tryptophan. D genes are given only for firm matches. Rows may omit the clone size; those that give it use once, few, many or a size class.

size: once
D: NA
J: TRBJ2-7
V: TRBV6-5
CDR3: CASALLDSRYEQYF
DNA: TGTGCCAGCGCTCTCCTGGACAGTCGGTACGAGCAGTACTTC

size: NA
D: NA
J: TRBJ1-1
V: TRBV29-1
CDR3: CSALNTEAFF
DNA: TGCAGCGCTCTGAACACTGAAGCTTTCTTT

size: few
D: TRBD1
J: TRBJ2-1
V: TRBV29-1
CDR3: CSVGQGGPNEQFF
DNA: TGCAGCGTGGGACAGGGGGGCCCCAATGAGCAGTTCTTC

size: NA
D: TRBD1
J: TRBJ1-2
V: TRBV13
CDR3: CASNLRGTGLLTNYGYTF
DNA: TGTGCCAGCAACTTACGCGGGACAGGGCTATTGACTAACTATGGCTACACCTTC

size: few
D: TRBD1
J: TRBJ1-1
V: TRBV7-8
CDR3: CASSSGQGKLNTEAFF
DNA: TGTGCCAGCAGCTCCGGACAGGGAAAATTGAACACTGAAGCTTTCTTT

size: NA
D: NA
J: TRBJ2-1
V: TRBV2
CDR3: CASSSDKYNEQFF
DNA: TGTGCCAGCAGTTCGGACAAGTACAATGAGCAGTTCTTC

size: NA
D: TRBD1
J: TRBJ2-7
V: TRBV5-6
CDR3: CASSPDRGGYEQYF
DNA: TGTGCCAGCAGCCCGGACAGGGGCGGATACGAGCAGTACTTC

size: NA
D: TRBD1
J: TRBJ1-3
V: TRBV15
CDR3: CATTQGASGNTIYF
DNA: TGTGCCACAACCCAGGGGGCGTCGGGAAACACCATATATTTT

size: NA
D: NA
J: TRBJ2-2
V: TRBV19
CDR3: CASSIGGSGELFF
DNA: TGTGCCAGTAGTATAGGCGGTTCCGGGGAGCTGTTTTTT

size: once
D: TRBD2
J: TRBJ2-2
V: TRBV5-1
CDR3: CAGGGLMNTGELFF
DNA: TGCGCCGGGGGAGGGCTCATGAACACCGGGGAGCTGTTTTTT

size: few
D: NA
J: TRBJ1-1
V: TRBV6-6
CDR3: CASRGGNTEAFF
DNA: TGTGCCTCCAGGGGCGGGAACACTGAAGCTTTCTTT

size: NA
D: TRBD1
J: TRBJ1-5
V: TRBV28
CDR3: CASSLDRARSHF
DNA: TGTGCCAGCAGTCTCGACAGGGCTAGGTCACATTTT

size: few
D: NA
J: TRBJ2-6
V: TRBV30
CDR3: CAWSVRGSASGANVLTF
DNA: TGTGCCTGGAGTGTACGGGGAAGTGCCTCTGGGGCCAACGTCCTGACTTTC

size: NA
D: TRBD1
J: TRBJ1-1
V: TRBV5-8
CDR3: CASSWGQAFMNTEAFF
DNA: TGTGCCAGCAGCTGGGGACAGGCCTTCATGAACACTGAAGCTTTCTTT

size: NA
D: TRBD2
J: TRBJ2-3
V: TRBV7-3
CDR3: CASSLNSGSGTDTQYF
DNA: TGTGCCAGCAGCCTGAATAGCGGGAGCGGCACAGATACGCAGTATTTT

size: NA
D: NA
J: TRBJ2-5
V: TRBV20-1
CDR3: CSALGGETQYF
DNA: TGCAGTGCTCTAGGGGGAGAGACCCAGTACTTC

size: NA
D: NA
J: TRBJ2-6
V: TRBV4-3
CDR3: CASSQDGESSGANVLTF
DNA: TGCGCCAGCAGCCAAGATGGTGAGAGCTCTGGGGCCAACGTCCTGACTTTC

size: once
D: NA
J: TRBJ1-5
V: TRBV7-9
CDR3: CASSLSDSNNQPQHF
DNA: TGTGCCAGCAGTTTATCGGACAGTAACAATCAGCCCCAGCATTTT

size: large
D: TRBD2
J: TRBJ2-3
V: TRBV15
CDR3: CATSKGLVETDTQYF
DNA: TGTGCCACCAGCAAGGGACTAGTCGAAACAGATACGCAGTATTTT

size: NA
D: NA
J: TRBJ1-5
V: TRBV2
CDR3: CATSGDINQPQHF
DNA: TGTGCCACAAGCGGGGACATAAATCAGCCCCAGCATTTT

size: once
D: NA
J: TRBJ1-3
V: TRBV4-2
CDR3: CASSQVDRSGNTIYF
DNA: TGTGCCAGCAGCCAAGTCGATCGTAGCGGAAACACCATATATTTT

size: NA
D: NA
J: TRBJ2-5
V: TRBV6-5
CDR3: CASSLTYRGGETQYF
DNA: TGTGCCAGCAGCCTGACCTACAGGGGAGGAGAGACCCAGTACTTC

size: NA
D: NA
J: TRBJ2-2
V: TRBV11-3
CDR3: CASSPRGTTNTGELFF
DNA: TGTGCCAGCAGCCCCAGGGGTACCACGAACACCGGGGAGCTGTTTTTT

size: NA
D: NA
J: TRBJ2-5
V: TRBV25-1
CDR3: CASSDLGQNQETQYF
DNA: TGTGCCAGCAGTGACCTCGGACAGAACCAAGAGACCCAGTACTTC

size: NA
D: NA
J: TRBJ1-1
V: TRBV5-1
CDR3: CASRVERDNTEAFF
DNA: TGCGCCAGCAGGGTGGAGAGGGATAACACTGAAGCTTTCTTT

size: NA
D: NA
J: TRBJ2-1
V: TRBV28
CDR3: CASMRALQNNEQFF
DNA: TGTGCCAGCATGCGGGCGCTTCAAAACAATGAGCAGTTCTTC

size: NA
D: TRBD1
J: TRBJ2-7
V: TRBV4-2
CDR3: CASSQGQGSYEQYF
DNA: TGTGCCAGCAGCCAAGGACAGGGGAGCTACGAGCAGTACTTC

size: NA
D: NA
J: TRBJ1-3
V: TRBV6-1
CDR3: CASRGQSGNTIYF
DNA: TGTGCCAGCAGAGGACAGTCTGGAAACACCATATATTTT

size: NA
D: NA
J: TRBJ2-2
V: TRBV28
CDR3: CASSLWETGELFF
DNA: TGTGCCAGCAGTTTATGGGAGACCGGGGAGCTGTTTTTT

size: NA
D: NA
J: TRBJ1-5
V: TRBV28
CDR3: CASTTWRGARQPQHF
DNA: TGTGCCAGCACCACCTGGAGGGGCGCGAGGCAGCCCCAGCATTTT

size: NA
D: NA
J: TRBJ1-5
V: TRBV9
CDR3: CASGGVNQPQHF
DNA: TGTGCCAGCGGGGGGGTAAATCAGCCCCAGCATTTT

size: NA
D: NA
J: TRBJ2-1
V: TRBV5-4
CDR3: CASSSDRGSYNEQFF
DNA: TGTGCCAGCAGCTCGGACAGAGGATCCTACAATGAGCAGTTCTTC

size: NA
D: NA
J: TRBJ1-2
V: TRBV20-1
CDR3: CSVSGDVGYTF
DNA: TGCAGTGTATCGGGGGACGTCGGCTACACCTTC

size: NA
D: NA
J: TRBJ2-1
V: TRBV7-3
CDR3: CASSLNGQGFYNEQFF
DNA: TGTGCCAGCAGCCTTAACGGCCAGGGGTTTTACAATGAGCAGTTCTTC

size: medium-sized
D: NA
J: TRBJ2-1
V: TRBV6-5
CDR3: CATRTNNEQFF
DNA: TGTGCCACCCGGACTAACAATGAGCAGTTCTTC

size: NA
D: NA
J: TRBJ2-1
V: TRBV28
CDR3: CASSLNGGDNEQFF
DNA: TGTGCCAGCAGTTTAAACGGAGGGGACAATGAGCAGTTCTTC

size: NA
D: NA
J: TRBJ2-3
V: TRBV10-2
CDR3: CASSGLGATDTQYF
DNA: TGCGCCAGCAGTGGGCTAGGGGCCACAGATACGCAGTATTTT

size: NA
D: NA
J: TRBJ2-1
V: TRBV25-1
CDR3: CASSKRGPYNEQFF
DNA: TGTGCCAGCAGTAAAAGGGGCCCCTACAATGAGCAGTTCTTC

size: NA
D: TRBD1
J: TRBJ2-4
V: TRBV18
CDR3: CASSPDRGQNIQYF
DNA: TGTGCCAGCTCACCGGACAGGGGGCAGAACATTCAGTACTTC

size: NA
D: NA
J: TRBJ1-1
V: TRBV11-2
CDR3: CASSQQGTEAFF
DNA: TGTGCCAGCAGCCAGCAGGGAACTGAAGCTTTCTTT

size: NA
D: TRBD1
J: TRBJ1-1
V: TRBV28
CDR3: CASRQQGPDTEAFF
DNA: TGTGCCAGCAGGCAACAGGGGCCGGATACTGAAGCTTTCTTT

size: NA
D: NA
J: TRBJ2-3
V: TRBV10-1
CDR3: CASSESTPDTQYF
DNA: TGCGCCAGCAGTGAGTCAACTCCAGATACGCAGTATTTT

size: NA
D: TRBD2
J: TRBJ2-1
V: TRBV7-2
CDR3: CASSRLADYNEQFF
DNA: TGTGCCAGCAGCCGACTAGCAGATTACAATGAGCAGTTCTTC

size: few
D: TRBD1
J: TRBJ2-2
V: TRBV6-4
CDR3: CASSDGQGTGELFF
DNA: TGTGCCAGCAGTGACGGACAGGGCACCGGGGAGCTGTTTTTT

size: few
D: TRBD1
J: TRBJ2-7
V: TRBV6-6
CDR3: CASSWLGQEHPYEQYF
DNA: TGTGCCAGCAGCTGGTTGGGACAGGAACACCCCTACGAGCAGTACTTC